This T cell receptor beta chain appears in the sequencing data of a study of CD8+ T cells in alopecia areata. Background on the study: Dosing spanned 6 to 18 months on tofacitinib, then 6 months off drug.

The authors extracted RNA and reverse transcribed it into cDNA as the sequencing template. Assay used: immunoSEQ multiplex PCR; TCRdb lists only in-frame clones, some missing. In the table there are just over 150,000 clones, about 51% of which are singletons. Germline assignment: CDR1 GTSNPN and CDR2 SVGIG (reference sequence). This CDR3 is built from 14 residues. Trimming pared 0 bases from V and 1 base from J, leaving 9 bases between. Lesional scalp punch biopsies and peripheral blood came from alopecia areata patients. As for this clone: Its antigen is unknown.

Findings and caveats of the study: Relative to mice, TCR sharing across patients was less clear, a difference possibly HLA-related. Researchers report lesional scalp, most notably alopecia totalis/universalis, outstripped normal scalp in clonality.

Sample: CD8+ T cells sorted from blood, taken at week 0. The chain carries TRBV30 and TRBJ1-1; the D gene is possibly TRBD1 (6 bases). The receptor was isolated from a human donor with alopecia areata. The CDR3 sequence: CAWSVGTRNTEAFF. The CDR3 region has the DNA TGTGCCTGGAGTGTAGGGACAAGGAACACTGAAGCTTTCTTT.